The 7 T cell receptor beta chains below come from one sample, sequenced in a study of blood T cell repertoires in COVID-19. TCRdb's table, derived via immunoSEQ multiplex PCR, lists solely in-frame clones and lacks some. This table holds 200,000 to 250,000 clones, about four fifths found once. The sample consisted of PBMCs or T cells enriched from blood (not recorded which). Receptors originate from a woman between 40 and 55 years old who had been exposed to COVID-19.

The chain carries TRBV7-6 and TRBJ1-5, with D unclear. CDR3 length: 16 residues. V was shortened by 1 base and J by 0 bases, with 10 bases between the two germline ends. The germline V gene has CDR1 SGHVS and CDR2 FNYEAQ. Written as DNA, the CDR3 is TGTGCCAGCAGCTTAGGGGCTGGGTATAGCAATCAGCCCCAGCATTTT. Translating it yields CASSLGAGYSNQPQHF.

The chain combines TRBV6-5 with TRBJ1-2; the D gene is possibly TRBD1 (6 bases). Trimming left V 5 bases short and J 4 bases short, with 14 bases between. Germline V gives CDR1 MNHEY, CDR2 SVGAGI. The length of the CDR3 is 14 residues. In DNA form, the CDR3 reads TGTGCCAGCAGTCCACCAGGACAGAGCTATGGCTACACCTTC. Its protein is CASSPPGQSYGYTF.

V gene TRBV5-4 combines with J gene TRBJ2-7; a possible D gene is TRBD1 (6 bases). This CDR3 is built from 14 residues. Germline-derived CDR1 and CDR2 are SGHNT and YYREEE (reference sequence). The germline V and J ends were trimmed by 1 base and 5 bases, with 13 bases remaining between them. The CDR3 coding sequence is TGTGCCAGCAGCTTGAATGCAGGGGTGGACGAGCAGTACTTC. It is translated as CASSLNAGVDEQYF.

V and J are TRBV6-5 and TRBJ2-7; maybe TRBD1 (5 bases). Germline CDR1 MNHEY, CDR2 SVGAGI. V shed 6 bases and J shed 5 bases, with 8 bases lying between them. CDR3 length: 11 residues. This CDR3 is CASRQAHEQYF. CDR3 DNA: TGTGCCAGCAGACAGGCCCACGAGCAGTACTTC.

The rearrangement links TRBV11-2 to TRBJ1-1; D ambiguous. The CDR3 runs 12 residues. V was pared by 6 bases and J by 4 bases, with 9 bases between. Germline assignment: CDR1 SGHAT and CDR2 FQNNGV. The CDR3 protein is CASRTSITEAFF. The CDR3 coding sequence is TGTGCCAGCAGAACCTCTATCACTGAAGCTTTCTTT.

This clone was detected only a few times. The chain combines TRBV21-1 with TRBJ1-4. TRBV21-1 is a pseudogene locus. This CDR3 has 17 amino acids. CDR3 in amino acids: CASNQWGGASFFEKLFF. CDR3 in DNA: TGTGCCAGCAACCAATGGGGGGGCGCAAGTTTTTTTGAAAAACTGTTTTTT.

The chain combines TRBV15 with TRBJ2-5, with D possibly TRBD1 on 6 matching bases. Trimming pared 4 bases from V and 4 bases from J, leaving 19 bases between. The CDR3 loop spans 16 amino acids. From germline, CDR1 is LNHNV and CDR2 YYDKDF (reference sequence). This chain's CDR3 is CATSIPGDGRVETQYF. The CDR3 DNA is TGTGCCACCAGCATCCCAGGGGACGGTCGGGTAGAGACCCAGTACTTC.